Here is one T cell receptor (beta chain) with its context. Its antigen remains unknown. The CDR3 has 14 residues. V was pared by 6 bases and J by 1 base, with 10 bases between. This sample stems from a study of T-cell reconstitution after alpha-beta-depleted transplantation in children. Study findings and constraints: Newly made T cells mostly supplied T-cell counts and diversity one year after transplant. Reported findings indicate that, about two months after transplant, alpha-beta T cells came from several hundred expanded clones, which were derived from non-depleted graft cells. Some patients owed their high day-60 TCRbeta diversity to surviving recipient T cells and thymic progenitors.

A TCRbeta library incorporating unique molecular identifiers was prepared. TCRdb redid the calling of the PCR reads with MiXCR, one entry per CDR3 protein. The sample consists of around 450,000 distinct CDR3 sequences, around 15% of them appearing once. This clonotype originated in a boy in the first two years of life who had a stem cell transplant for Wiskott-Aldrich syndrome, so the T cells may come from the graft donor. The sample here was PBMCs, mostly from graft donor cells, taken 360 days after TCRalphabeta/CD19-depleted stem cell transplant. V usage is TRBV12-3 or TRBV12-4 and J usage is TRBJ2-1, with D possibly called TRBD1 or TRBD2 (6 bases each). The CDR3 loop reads CASRKGGSYNEQFF. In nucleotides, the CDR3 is TGTGCCAGCAGAAAGGGGGGATCCTACAATGAGCAGTTCTTC.